These 18 T cell receptor beta chains were sequenced from one sample in a study of regulatory T cells in long-lasting Graves disease. The time point was: newly diagnosed GD, antithyroid drugs for less than 3 months. TCR sequences were obtained from RNA taken from PBMCs. Building of the TCR beta libraries involved iRepertoire HTBI primers and Arm-PCR of CDR3 regions. TCRdb called the multiplex PCR reads again in MiXCR, with one record for every CDR3 protein. The data contain 390,000 or so distinct CDR3 sequences, 10% to 15% of them singletons. These same data were also listed under a study on T cells in Graves' hyperthyroidism and ophthalmopathy.

The sequenced sample was peripheral blood mononuclear cells (PBMCs), obtained at new diagnosis, from a patient treated with antithyroid drugs. All receptors come from a woman aged 18-29 years with Graves disease.

Many counts were recorded for this clonotype. This chain connects TRBV20-1 to TRBJ2-1, with 10 bases that match TRBD2. Germline CDR1 is DFQATT and CDR2 is SNEGSKA (reference sequence). CDR3 length equals 17 residues. Trimming removed 2 bases from V and 5 bases from J; junction bases left unmatched: 12. The CDR3 reads CSARTLGRLAGNNEQFF. DNA of the CDR3: TGCAGTGCTAGAACCCTAGGGCGACTAGCGGGTAACAATGAGCAGTTCTTC.

In this sample, this clonotype turned up a few times. The gene calls are TRBV9 and TRBJ1-1; D perhaps matches TRBD1 (6 bases). The CDR3 is 13 residues long. The ends were cut back, 7 bases at V and 2 bases at J, with 12 bases in the middle. Germline CDR1 and CDR2: SGDLS and YYNGEE. In DNA, the CDR3 is TGTGCCAGCCGGCAGGGGCTTAACACTGAAGCTTTCTTT. Translation gives CASRQGLNTEAFF. Supplemented by reference TRBV9 and TRBJ1-1, the full variable domain reads DSGVTQTPKHLITATGQRVTLRCSPRSGDLSVYWYQQSLDQGLQFLIQYYNGEERAKGNILERFSAQQFPDLHSELNLSSLELGDSALYFCASRQGLNTEAFFGQGTRLTVV.

This clonotype showed up many times. This sequence joins TRBV12-3 or TRBV12-4 and TRBJ2-3; maybe TRBD1 (5 bases). V was cut by 3 bases and J by 1 base, with 8 bases left in between. The CDR3 length is 14 residues. CDR3 protein: CASSFLQGTDTQYF. CDR3 sequence (DNA): TGTGCCAGCAGTTTTTTACAGGGCACAGATACGCAGTATTTT.

This clonotype was counted ten times or more. V is TRBV20-1 and J is TRBJ2-1; D possibly uses TRBD1 or TRBD2 (5 bases each). The CDR3 totals 13 residues. V dropped 6 bases and J dropped 12 bases, with 21 bases sitting between them. CDR1 is DFQATT, CDR2 SNEGSKA, per germline (reference sequence). The CDR3 bases are TGCAGTGCAAATGGGGACGCCGGTATATTGCAGTTCTTC. It specifies CSANGDAGILQFF.

This clonotype was counted a few times. The rearrangement uses TRBV29-1 and TRBJ2-7; D remains ambiguous. V lost 4 bases and J lost 4, with 11 bases in between. The germline gives CDR1 SQVTM, CDR2 ANQGSEA. This CDR3 region has 12 residues. CDR3 sequence: CSVVTDGYEQYV. The DNA of the CDR3 is TGCAGCGTTGTGACGGACGGATACGAGCAGTACGTC.

In its sample, this clonotype was seen many times. The chain employs TRBV7-2 and TRBJ1-1; weak D call: TRBD1 (6 bases). CDR1 and CDR2 from the germline V gene are SGHTA and FQGNSA. V shed 4 bases and J shed 1 base, with 13 bases lying between them. CDR3 length: 15 amino acids. The CDR3 coding sequence is TGTGCCAGCAGCTCAACAGGGAATCCGAACACTGAAGCTTTCTTT. It codes for CASSSTGNPNTEAFF.

In this sample, this clonotype turned up many times. The chain uses TRBV7-8 and TRBJ2-2; 8 bases match TRBD2. Germline V gene data show CDR1 as SGHVS and CDR2 as FQNEAQ. The V gene end was trimmed by 8 bases and the J gene end by 7 bases; junction bases not matched to a gene: 3. This CDR3 has 12 residues. Here the CDR3 DNA reads TGTGCCAGCGCCGGGGGGGGCGGGGAGCTGTTTTTT. It translates to CASAGGGGELFF.

This clonotype was observed many times. The CDR3 spells CAWSVTPGSSHGYTF. CDR3 DNA sequence: TGTGCCTGGAGTGTAACACCCGGCTCGAGCCATGGCTACACCTTC. The rearrangement uses TRBV30 and TRBJ1-2; D is unclear. Deletions cut 0 bases from V and 6 bases from J, with 17 bases between. Per the germline V gene, CDR1 is GTSNPN and CDR2 is SVGIG (reference sequence). The CDR3 is made up of 15 amino acids.

This clonotype was observed many times. The rearrangement joins TRBV7-9 to TRBJ2-1; 9 nucleotides agree with TRBD2. Trimming removed 5 bases from V and 0 bases from J; junction bases left unmatched: 17. CDR3 size: 20 residues. Germline V CDR1 and CDR2: SEHNR, FQNEAQ (reference sequence). The CDR3 is CASSPALAGLIRLSYNEQFF. CDR3 nucleotide sequence: TGTGCCAGCAGCCCCGCGCTAGCGGGACTCATACGACTCTCCTACAATGAGCAGTTCTTC.

This clonotype was seen ten or more times. The gene calls are TRBV28 and TRBJ1-5; D not certain. Trimming took 8 bases from V and 5 from J, leaving 10 bases between them. The CDR3 extends over 12 amino acids. Germline-derived CDR1 and CDR2 are MDHEN and SYDVKM. The CDR3 protein is CASYEGDQPQHF. The CDR3 DNA reads as TGTGCCAGCTATGAGGGAGATCAGCCCCAGCATTTT. Drawing the rest from reference TRBV28 and TRBJ1-5, the complete variable domain is DVKVTQSSRYLVKRTGEKVFLECVQDMDHENMFWYRQDPGLGLRLIYFSYDVKMKEKGDIPEGYSVSREKKERFSLILESASTNQTSMYLCASYEGDQPQHFGDGTRLSIL.

This clonotype has ten or more counts. The V gene is TRBV5-4, the J gene TRBJ2-7; tentatively, D is TRBD1 (6 bases). The germline gives CDR1 SGHNT, CDR2 YYREEE (reference sequence). This CDR3 is 16 amino acids long. Trimming pared 3 bases from V and 3 bases from J, leaving 19 bases between. The CDR3 coding sequence is TGTGCCAGCAGCTCCCCCGGTGGAGCGGACAGCTACGAGCAGTACTTC. This sequence encodes CASSSPGGADSYEQYF.

The sample holds many counts of this clonotype. The V and J genes are TRBV7-2 and TRBJ2-2, with D maybe TRBD2 (5 bases). The germline gives CDR1 SGHTA, CDR2 FQGNSA. This CDR3 is built from 17 residues. The ends were cut back, 5 bases at V and 0 bases at J, with 16 bases in the middle. The DNA for the CDR3 is TGTGCCAGCAGCCTTACGAGGGAAATCGCGAACACCGGGGAGCTGTTTTTT. Amino acid sequence: CASSLTREIANTGELFF.

Many counts were recorded for this clonotype. This sequence joins TRBV12-3 or TRBV12-4 and TRBJ1-2; D is unresolved. With 6 bases removed from V and 4 bases from J, the gap between germline ends came to 12 bases. The CDR3 is 13 amino acids. CDR3 sequence: CASRDGGPYGYTF. The CDR3 DNA reads as TGTGCCAGCAGGGACGGAGGACCCTATGGCTACACCTTC.

Many counts were recorded for this clonotype. The chain carries TRBV2 and TRBJ2-5; 7 bases fit TRBD2. In germline, CDR1 is SNHLY, CDR2 FYNNEI. The V segment lost 2 bases and the J segment 8 bases; nucleotides outside the gene matches: 5. The CDR3 is 13 amino acids. The CDR3 nucleotides are TGTGCCAGCAGTGAAAGGCTAGCGGATACCCAGTACTTC. This gives the protein CASSERLADTQYF.

This clonotype was seen ten or more times. This sequence joins TRBV4-2 and TRBJ2-5, with D possibly matching TRBD2 (7 bases). V lost 0 bases to trimming and J lost 5 bases, with 16 bases between them. The CDR3 is made up of 16 amino acids. Germline CDR1 is LGHNA and CDR2 is YNFKEQ. The CDR3 DNA follows: TGTGCCAGCAGCCAAGAACGTGGCGGGGGCGCGGAGACCCAGTACTTC. Protein sequence: CASSQERGGGAETQYF.

There are many counts of this clonotype. The chain employs TRBV7-2 and TRBJ2-3; 7 nucleotides agree with TRBD1. This CDR3 contains 18 residues. V shed 2 bases, J shed 6 bases, and the junction held 17 bases outside the gene matches. The germline V gene encodes CDR1 SGHTA and CDR2 FQGNSA. This CDR3 is CASSLPYSFGQARDTQYF. For the CDR3, the DNA is TGTGCCAGCAGCTTACCCTACTCCTTCGGACAGGCGAGGGATACGCAGTATTTT.

This clonotype was observed many times. Here the CDR3 DNA reads TGCAGTGCTAGAGAAGGGGGGCGCGGGGAGACCCAGTACTTC. Encoded protein: CSAREGGRGETQYF. The V and J genes are TRBV20-1 and TRBJ2-5; D could derive from TRBD1 or TRBD2 (6 bases each). Germline V gene data show CDR1 as DFQATT and CDR2 as SNEGSKA (reference sequence). The CDR3 has 14 residues. V lost 0 bases and J lost 5, with 13 bases in between.

This clonotype was counted at least ten times. The V gene is TRBV12-3 or TRBV12-4, the J gene TRBJ2-2; 11 bases are shared with TRBD2. The CDR3 covers 21 residues. V was pared by 2 bases and J by 6 bases, with 20 bases of the junction left unmatched. The CDR3 sequence is CASSLKGGGLAAIIGAGELFF. CDR3 in DNA: TGTGCCAGCAGTTTAAAGGGCGGGGGACTAGCGGCCATAATCGGGGCCGGGGAGCTGTTTTTT.